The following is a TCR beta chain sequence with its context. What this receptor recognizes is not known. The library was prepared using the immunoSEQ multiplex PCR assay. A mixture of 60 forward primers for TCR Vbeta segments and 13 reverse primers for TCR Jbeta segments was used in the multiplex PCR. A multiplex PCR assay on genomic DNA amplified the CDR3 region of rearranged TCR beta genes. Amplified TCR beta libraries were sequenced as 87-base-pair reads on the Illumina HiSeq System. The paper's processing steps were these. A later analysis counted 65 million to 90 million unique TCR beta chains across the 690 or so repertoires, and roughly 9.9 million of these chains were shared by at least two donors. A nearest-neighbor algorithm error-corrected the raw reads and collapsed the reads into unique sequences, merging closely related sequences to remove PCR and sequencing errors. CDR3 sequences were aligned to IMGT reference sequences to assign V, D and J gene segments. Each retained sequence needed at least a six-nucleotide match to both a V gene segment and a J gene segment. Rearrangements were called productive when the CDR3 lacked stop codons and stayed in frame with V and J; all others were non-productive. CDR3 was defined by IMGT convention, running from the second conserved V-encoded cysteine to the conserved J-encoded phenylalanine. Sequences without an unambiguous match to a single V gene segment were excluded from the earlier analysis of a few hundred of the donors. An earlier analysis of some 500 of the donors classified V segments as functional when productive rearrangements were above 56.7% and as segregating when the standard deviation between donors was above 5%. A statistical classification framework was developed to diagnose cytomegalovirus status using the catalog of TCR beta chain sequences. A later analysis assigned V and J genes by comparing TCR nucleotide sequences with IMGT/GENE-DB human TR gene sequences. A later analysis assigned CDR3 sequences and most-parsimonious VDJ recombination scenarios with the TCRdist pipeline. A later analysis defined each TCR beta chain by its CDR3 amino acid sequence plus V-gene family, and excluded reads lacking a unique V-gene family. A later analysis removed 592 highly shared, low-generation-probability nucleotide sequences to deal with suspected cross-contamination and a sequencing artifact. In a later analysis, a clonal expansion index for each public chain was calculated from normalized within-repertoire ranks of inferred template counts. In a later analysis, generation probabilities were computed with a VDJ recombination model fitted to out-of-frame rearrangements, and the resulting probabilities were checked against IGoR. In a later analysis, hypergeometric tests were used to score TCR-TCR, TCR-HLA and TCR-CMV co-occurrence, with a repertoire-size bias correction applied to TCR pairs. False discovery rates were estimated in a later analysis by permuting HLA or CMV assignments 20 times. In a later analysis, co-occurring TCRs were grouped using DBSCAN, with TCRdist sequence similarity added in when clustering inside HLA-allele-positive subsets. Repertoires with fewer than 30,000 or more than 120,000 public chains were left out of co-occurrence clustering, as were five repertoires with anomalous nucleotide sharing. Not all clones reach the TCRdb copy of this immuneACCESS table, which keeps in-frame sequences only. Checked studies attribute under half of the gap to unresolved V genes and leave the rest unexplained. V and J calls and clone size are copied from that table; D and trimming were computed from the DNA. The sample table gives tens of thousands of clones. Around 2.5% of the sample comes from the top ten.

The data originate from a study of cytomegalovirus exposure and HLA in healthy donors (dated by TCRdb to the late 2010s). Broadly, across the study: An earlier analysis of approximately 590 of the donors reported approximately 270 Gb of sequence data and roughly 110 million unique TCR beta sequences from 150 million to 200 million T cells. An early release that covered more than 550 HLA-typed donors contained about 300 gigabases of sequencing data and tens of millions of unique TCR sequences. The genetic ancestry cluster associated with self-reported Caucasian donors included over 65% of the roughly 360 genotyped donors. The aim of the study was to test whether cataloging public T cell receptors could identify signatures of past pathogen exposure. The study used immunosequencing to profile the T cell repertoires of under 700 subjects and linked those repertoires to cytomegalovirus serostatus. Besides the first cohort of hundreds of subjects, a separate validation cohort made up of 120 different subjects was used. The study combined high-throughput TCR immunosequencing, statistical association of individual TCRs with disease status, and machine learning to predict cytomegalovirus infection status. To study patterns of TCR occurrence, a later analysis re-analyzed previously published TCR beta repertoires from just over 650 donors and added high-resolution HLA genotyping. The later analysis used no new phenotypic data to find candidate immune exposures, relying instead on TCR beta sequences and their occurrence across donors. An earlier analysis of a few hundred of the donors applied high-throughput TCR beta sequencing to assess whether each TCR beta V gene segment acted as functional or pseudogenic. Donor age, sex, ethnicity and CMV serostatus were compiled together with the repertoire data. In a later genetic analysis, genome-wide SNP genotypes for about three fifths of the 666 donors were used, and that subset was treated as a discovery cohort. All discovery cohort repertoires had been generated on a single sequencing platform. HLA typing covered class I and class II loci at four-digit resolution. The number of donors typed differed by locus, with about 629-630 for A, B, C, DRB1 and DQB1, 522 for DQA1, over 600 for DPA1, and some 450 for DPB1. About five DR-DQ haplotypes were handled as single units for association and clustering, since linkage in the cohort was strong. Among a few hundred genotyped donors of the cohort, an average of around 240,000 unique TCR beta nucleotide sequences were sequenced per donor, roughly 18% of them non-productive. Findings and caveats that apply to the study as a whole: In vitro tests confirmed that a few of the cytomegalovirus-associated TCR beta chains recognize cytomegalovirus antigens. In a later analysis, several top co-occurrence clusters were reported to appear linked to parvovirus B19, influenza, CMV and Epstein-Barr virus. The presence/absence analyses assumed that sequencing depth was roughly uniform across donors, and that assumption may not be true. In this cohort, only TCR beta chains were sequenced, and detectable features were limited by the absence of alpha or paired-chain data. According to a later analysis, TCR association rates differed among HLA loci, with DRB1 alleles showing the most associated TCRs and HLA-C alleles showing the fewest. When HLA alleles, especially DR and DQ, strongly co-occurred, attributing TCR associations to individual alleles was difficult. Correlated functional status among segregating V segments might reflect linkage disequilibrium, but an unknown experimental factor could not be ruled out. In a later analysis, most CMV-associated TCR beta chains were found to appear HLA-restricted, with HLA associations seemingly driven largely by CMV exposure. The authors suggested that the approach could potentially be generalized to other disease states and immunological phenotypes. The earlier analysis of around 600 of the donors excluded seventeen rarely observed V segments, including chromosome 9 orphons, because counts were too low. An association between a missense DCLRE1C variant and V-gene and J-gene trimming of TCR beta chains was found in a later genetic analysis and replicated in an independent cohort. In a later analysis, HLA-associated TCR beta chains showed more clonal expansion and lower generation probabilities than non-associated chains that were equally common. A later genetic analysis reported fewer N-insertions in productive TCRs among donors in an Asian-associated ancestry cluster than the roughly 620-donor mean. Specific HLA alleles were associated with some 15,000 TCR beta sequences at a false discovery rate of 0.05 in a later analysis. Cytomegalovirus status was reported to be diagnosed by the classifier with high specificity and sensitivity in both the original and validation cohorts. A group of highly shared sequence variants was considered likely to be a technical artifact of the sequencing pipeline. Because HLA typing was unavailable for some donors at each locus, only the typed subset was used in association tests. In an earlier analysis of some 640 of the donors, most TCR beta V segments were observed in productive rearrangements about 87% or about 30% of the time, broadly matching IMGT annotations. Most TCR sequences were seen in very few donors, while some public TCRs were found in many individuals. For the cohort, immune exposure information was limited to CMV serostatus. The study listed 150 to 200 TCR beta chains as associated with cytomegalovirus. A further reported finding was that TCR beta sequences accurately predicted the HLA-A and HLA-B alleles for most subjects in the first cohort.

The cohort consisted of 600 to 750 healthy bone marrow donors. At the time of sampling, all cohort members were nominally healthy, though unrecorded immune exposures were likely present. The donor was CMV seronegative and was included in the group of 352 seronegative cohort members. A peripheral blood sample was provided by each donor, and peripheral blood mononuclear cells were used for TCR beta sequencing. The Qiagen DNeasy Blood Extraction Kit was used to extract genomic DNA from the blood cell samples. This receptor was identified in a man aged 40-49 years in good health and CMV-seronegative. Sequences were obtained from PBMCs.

The CDR3 has the sequence CASSLTGLSSGGSSSTDTQYF. The nucleotide sequence is TGTGCCAGCAGCTTAACCGGGCTCTCTAGCGGGGGTAGTTCTAGCACAGATACGCAGTATTTT. The V gene is TRBV7-3 and the J gene is TRBJ2-3; 10 middle bases align to TRBD2. V ends up 0 bases short and J 0 bases short, with an unmatched junction base count of 15. The CDR1 and CDR2 encoded by the germline V gene are SGHTA and FQGTGA. Inclusive of the bounding cysteine and phenylalanine, the CDR3 is 21 residues long. The only DNA kept is the CDR3, 63 bases in frame from the first base.